The 32 T cell receptor beta chains below were found in one sample sequenced in a study of CD8 T cells in ankylosing spondylitis. These receptors' antigens are unknown. TCRdb re-called the 5' RACE reads through MiXCR, storing one row per CDR3 protein. The table records some 800,000 distinct CDR3 sequences, about an eighth of them present only once. Overall study findings and caveats: Among TCR beta sequences, a motif of 7 to 9 highly homologous variants appeared characteristic of ankylosing spondylitis blood.

The specimen sequenced was blood, either unsorted or a sorted T cell fraction (not recorded which). Source of these receptors: a male donor with ankylosing spondylitis.

The chain combines TRBV20-1 with TRBJ1-1, with 9 bases identical to TRBD1. The V gene end was trimmed by 3 bases and the J gene end by 7 bases; junction bases not matched to a gene: 6. The CDR3 is made up of 13 amino acids. Per germline, CDR1 DFQATT and CDR2 SNEGSKA (reference sequence). The CDR3 bases are TGCAGTGCTAGCAACCGGGACAGGGATGAAGCTTTCTTT. As protein: CSASNRDRDEAFF.

This clonotype was detected many times. The chain links TRBV20-1 to TRBJ2-1; D call uncertain. In germline, CDR1 is DFQATT, CDR2 SNEGSKA (reference sequence). The CDR3 runs 15 residues. Trimming took 2 bases from V and 2 from J, leaving 13 bases between them. The CDR3 is CSARLVPRTYNEQFF. CDR3 nucleotides: TGCAGTGCTAGATTAGTTCCGCGGACCTACAATGAGCAGTTCTTC.

This clonotype turned up a few times. The chain combines TRBV4-3 with TRBJ1-1; 8 bases fit TRBD1. V was pared by 4 bases and J by 6 bases, with 10 bases of the junction left unmatched. CDR3 length equals 15 residues. Germline values: CDR1 LGHNA, CDR2 YSLEER. As DNA, the CDR3 is TGCGCCAGCAGCCCCATAAGACAGGGGTATTCTGAAGCTTTCTTT. It codes for CASSPIRQGYSEAFF.

V is TRBV20-1 and J is TRBJ1-5; the D is unclear. The CDR3 totals 15 residues. Germline V gives CDR1 DFQATT, CDR2 SNEGSKA (reference sequence). Trimming took 0 bases from V and 0 from J, leaving 9 bases between them. CDR3 bases: TGCAGTGCTAGAGACGAAGGTTCTAGCAATCAGCCCCAGCATTTT. Translating gives CSARDEGSSNQPQHF.

This clonotype was observed at least ten times. V is TRBV20-1 and J is TRBJ2-3; D is perhaps TRBD1 (5 bases). V shed 3 bases and J shed 5 bases, with 6 bases lying between them. Germline CDR1 DFQATT, CDR2 SNEGSKA (reference sequence). The CDR3 is made up of 11 amino acids. The CDR3 spells CSARQGDTQYF. As DNA, the CDR3 is TGCAGTGCTAGGCAGGGAGATACGCAGTATTTT.

The genes are TRBV6-2 or TRBV6-3 and TRBJ1-2; a possible D gene is TRBD1 (6 bases). Germline V gene sequence: CDR1 MNHEY, CDR2 SVGEGT. The CDR3 is made up of 13 amino acids. V lost 10 bases and J lost 4, with 16 bases in between. The CDR3 sequence: CATNRAGAYGYTF. The CDR3 region has the DNA TGTGCCACCAACAGGGCGGGGGCCTATGGCTACACCTTC.

The chain combines TRBV10-2 with TRBJ1-1; 10 bases are a match to TRBD1. The V gene end was trimmed by 5 bases and the J gene end by 0 bases; junction bases not matched to a gene: 9. In germline, CDR1 is WSHSY, CDR2 SAAADI. The CDR3 totals 17 residues. CDR3 sequence reads: CASSKTGGRNMNTEAFF. The CDR3 nucleotides are TGCGCCAGCAGTAAGACAGGGGGCCGAAATATGAACACTGAAGCTTTCTTT.

This chain links TRBV20-1 with TRBJ2-3; either TRBD1 or TRBD2 may fit D (5 bases each). This CDR3 is built from 14 residues. CDR1 and CDR2 (germline): DFQATT, SNEGSKA (reference sequence). Deletions cut 6 bases from V and 3 bases from J, with 16 bases between. The CDR3 here is CSAFPGARTDTQYF. The CDR3 region has the DNA TGCAGTGCCTTCCCCGGGGCCCGGACAGATACGCAGTATTTT.

This clonotype was picked up a small number of times. The chain recombines TRBV4-3 with TRBJ2-5; D tentatively reads TRBD1 or TRBD2 (5 bases each). The CDR3 consists of 16 residues. Germline values: CDR1 LGHNA, CDR2 YSLEER. The V and J ends lost 3 bases and 4 bases respectively, with 18 bases between them. The CDR3 loop is CASSQGLGLAGETQYF. The DNA for the CDR3 is TGCGCCAGCAGCCAGGGGCTCGGATTGGCGGGAGAGACCCAGTACTTC.

This clonotype appeared a few times. The DNA for the CDR3 is TGTGCCAGCAGCGCGGGGATGTATACGCAGTATTTT. It codes for CASSAGMYTQYF. V gene TRBV7-9 combines with J gene TRBJ2-3, with D possibly matching TRBD2 (6 bases). This CDR3 is 12 amino acids long. CDR1 is SEHNR and CDR2 is FQNEAQ in the germline V gene (reference sequence). The V end lost 5 bases, the J end lost 7 bases, and 10 bases lay between the germline ends.

This clonotype was recorded a few times. CDR3 bases: TGCAGTGAACAATCCGGATTCACAGATACGCAGTATTTT. Its protein product is CSEQSGFTDTQYF. The chain combines TRBV20-1 with TRBJ2-3; D remains ambiguous. CDR3 length equals 13 residues. Germline V gene lookup returns CDR1 DFQATT and CDR2 SNEGSKA (reference sequence). Trimming pared 7 bases from V and 2 bases from J, leaving 13 bases between.

The V gene is TRBV5-1, the J gene TRBJ2-3, with D perhaps matching TRBD1 or TRBD2 (6 bases each). CDR1 is SGHRS and CDR2 is YFSETQ in the germline V gene. The ends were cut back, 0 bases at V and 6 bases at J, with 11 bases in the middle. CDR3 length: 14 residues. Here the CDR3 reads CASSLAGALDTQYF. CDR3 nucleotide sequence: TGCGCCAGCAGCTTGGCGGGGGCCTTGGATACGCAGTATTTT. Drawing the rest from reference TRBV5-1 and TRBJ2-3, the complete variable domain is KAGVTQTPRYLIKTRGQQVTLSCSPISGHRSVSWYQQTPGQGLQFLFEYFSETQRNKGNFPGRFSGRQFSNSRSEMNVSTLELGDSALYLCASSLAGALDTQYFGPGTRLTVL.

This chain links TRBV5-1 with TRBJ2-7; 7 nucleotides match TRBD1. Germline loops: CDR1 SGHRS, CDR2 YFSETQ. The length of the CDR3 is 16 residues. J lost 3 bases, V lost 2 bases, and 11 bases had no gene match. CDR3 DNA: TGCGCCAGCAGCTTTCCTGACCGGGACAGACTCTACGAGCAGTACTTC. Amino acid sequence: CASSFPDRDRLYEQYF.

This clonotype was seen many times. The chain is built from TRBV5-1 and TRBJ1-2, with D tentatively TRBD1 (6 bases). The germline CDR1 and CDR2 sequences are SGHRS and YFSETQ. V lost 0 bases and J lost 0, with 6 bases in between. The CDR3 has 14 amino acids. CDR3 nucleotides: TGCGCCAGCAGCTTGGGACAGGCTAACTATGGCTACACCTTC. Protein sequence: CASSLGQANYGYTF.

This clonotype was counted a few times. CDR3 in amino acids: CSVGTLGNYGYTF. The DNA of the CDR3 is TGCAGCGTCGGGACCCTGGGCAACTATGGCTACACCTTC. This rearrangement joins TRBV29-1 to TRBJ1-2, with D possibly matching TRBD1 (5 bases). CDR3 length: 13 amino acids. Germline V lookup: CDR1 SQVTM, CDR2 ANQGSEA. Trimming took off 6 bases at V and 2 bases at J, with 13 bases between the two ends.

This clonotype was seen a few times. The V and J genes are TRBV5-1 and TRBJ2-3, with D unresolved. The CDR3 length is 14 residues. The germline V gene has CDR1 SGHRS and CDR2 YFSETQ. Between the trimmed V and J ends, which lost 4 bases and 0 bases, there was a span of 9 bases. The CDR3 coding sequence is TGCGCCAGCAGCATAATCGACAGCACAGATACGCAGTATTTT. As protein: CASSIIDSTDTQYF.

This clonotype was detected ten times or more. The rearrangement joins TRBV5-1 to TRBJ2-1, with 10 bases lining up with TRBD2. Looked up from germline, CDR1 is SGHRS and CDR2 is YFSETQ. J lost 7 bases, V lost 0 bases, and 1 base had no gene match. The CDR3 loop spans 14 amino acids. The CDR3 is CASSLELAGNEQFF. The CDR3 DNA sequence: TGCGCCAGCAGCTTGGAACTAGCGGGGAATGAGCAGTTCTTC.

This clonotype was seen a handful of times. This chain uses TRBV5-1 with TRBJ2-1; 12 nucleotides match TRBD2. CDR1 is SGHRS, CDR2 YFSETQ, per germline. This CDR3 is 17 amino acids long. The V segment lost 5 bases and the J segment 8 bases; nucleotides outside the gene matches: 14. Here the CDR3 DNA reads TGCGCCAGCAGTTTCACTAGCGGGAGGCTCCGGGGGGATGAGCAGTTCTTC. The encoded protein is CASSFTSGRLRGDEQFF.

This clonotype was observed many times. The chain combines TRBV4-2 with TRBJ1-1; no reliable D call. CDR1 is LGHNA, CDR2 YNFKEQ, per germline. The CDR3 totals 14 residues. The V and J ends lost 1 base and 5 bases respectively, with 11 bases between them. In DNA, the CDR3 is TGTGCCAGCAGCCAAGTTTACTCGGTGACTGAAGCTTTCTTT. Residues: CASSQVYSVTEAFF.

This clonotype was observed a few times. The rearrangement uses TRBV7-2 and TRBJ2-1; TRBD2 matches at 10 bases. The V and J ends lost 5 bases and 2 bases, in that order; junction bases with no gene match: 21. The CDR3 length is 21 residues. The germline V gene has CDR1 SGHTA and CDR2 FQGNSA. The CDR3 DNA sequence: TGTGCCAGCAGCCACCCCTGGACAGGGCAAGGACTAGCGGCCACCTACAATGAGCAGTTCTTC. It yields the protein CASSHPWTGQGLAATYNEQFF.

The CDR3 sequence: CASSPGLGINYGYTF. The DNA for the CDR3 is TGTGCCAGCTCACCGGGTCTGGGTATAAACTATGGCTACACCTTC. V usage is TRBV18 and J usage is TRBJ1-2; D remains ambiguous. The ends were cut back, 3 bases at V and 2 bases at J, with 13 bases in the middle. CDR1 and CDR2 from the germline V gene are KGHSH and LQKENI. This CDR3 spans 15 amino acids.

The sample holds many counts of this clonotype. This chain's CDR3 is CASSRTGTGSYEQYF. The CDR3 DNA follows: TGTGCCAGCAGCCGAACCGGGACAGGTTCCTACGAGCAGTACTTC. The rearrangement joins TRBV6-1 to TRBJ2-7; 8 positions agree with TRBD1. The V gene's germline CDR1 is MNHNS and CDR2 SASEGT. J was trimmed by 1 base and V by 6 bases; bases with no gene match: 8. The CDR3 loop spans 15 amino acids.

This clonotype was seen only a few times. The chain couples TRBV4-2 to TRBJ2-7; D gene ambiguous. Germline loops: CDR1 LGHNA, CDR2 YNFKEQ. CDR3 length: 15 residues. The V and J ends lost 0 bases and 3 bases respectively, with 12 bases between them. CDR3 region: CASSQEKGFGYEQYF. The DNA of the CDR3 is TGTGCCAGCAGCCAAGAGAAGGGATTCGGCTACGAGCAGTACTTC.

This clonotype came up a few times. The chain uses TRBV27 and TRBJ2-3; D gene unclear. Trimming took off 5 bases at V and 1 base at J, with 10 bases between the two ends. The V gene's germline CDR1 is MNHEY and CDR2 SMNVEV (reference sequence). The CDR3 loop spans 14 amino acids. In DNA, the CDR3 is TGTGCCAGCAGTCCCTACCGGGGCACAGATACGCAGTATTTT. Translated: CASSPYRGTDTQYF.

The J gene is TRBJ2-7, the V gene TRBV2, with D perhaps TRBD1 (5 bases). Germline V gene sequence: CDR1 SNHLY, CDR2 FYNNEI. The CDR3 is 13 amino acids. The V end was cut by 2 bases, the J end by 7 bases, with 12 bases between. CDR3: CASSEFREVEQYF. The CDR3 DNA reads TGTGCCAGCAGTGAATTCAGGGAAGTTGAGCAGTACTTC.

This clonotype was seen repeatedly, ten times or more. V usage is TRBV27 and J usage is TRBJ2-5, with 7 bases fitting TRBD2. Germline CDR1 MNHEY, CDR2 SMNVEV (reference sequence). The V segment lost 0 bases and the J segment 5 bases; nucleotides outside the gene matches: 3. This CDR3 has 14 residues. The CDR3 sequence: CASSLSGGEETQYF. DNA of the CDR3: TGTGCCAGCAGTTTATCGGGGGGGGAGGAGACCCAGTACTTC.

This clonotype was observed many times. This sequence joins TRBV5-1 and TRBJ2-5; no definite D call. The length of the CDR3 is 14 residues. Trimming left V 4 bases short and J 2 bases short, with 12 bases between. Germline V gives CDR1 SGHRS, CDR2 YFSETQ. CDR3 loop: CASSPDVGQETQYF. CDR3 in DNA: TGCGCCAGCAGCCCGGACGTAGGACAAGAGACCCAGTACTTC. Complete variable domain (other parts from reference TRBV5-1 and TRBJ2-5): KAGVTQTPRYLIKTRGQQVTLSCSPISGHRSVSWYQQTPGQGLQFLFEYFSETQRNKGNFPGRFSGRQFSNSRSEMNVSTLELGDSALYLCASSPDVGQETQYFGPGTRLLVL.

There are a few counts of this clonotype. V and J are TRBV7-2 and TRBJ2-7; TRBD2 aligns across 8 bases. V was pared by 2 bases and J by 9 bases, with 15 bases of the junction left unmatched. This CDR3 comprises 16 residues. Germline-derived CDR1 and CDR2 are SGHTA and FQGNSA. The CDR3 nucleotides are TGTGCCAGCAGCTTATCCGTCCTACGGACTAGCAGTCGGCAGTACTTC. Translating it yields CASSLSVLRTSSRQYF.

The gene calls are TRBV4-3 and TRBJ2-3, with D unresolved. Germline V gene lookup returns CDR1 LGHNA and CDR2 YSLEER. Trimming cost V 0 bases and J 5 bases, with 12 bases left between them. CDR3 length: 15 residues. The CDR3 DNA reads as TGCGCCAGCAGCCAAGAGGGCAGCTCGGGAGATACGCAGTATTTT. Translation gives CASSQEGSSGDTQYF.

The J gene is TRBJ2-5, the V gene TRBV5-1; 7 bases map to TRBD2. The CDR3 extends over 14 amino acids. From germline, CDR1 is SGHRS and CDR2 YFSETQ. V lost 5 bases and J lost 5; bases outside the gene matches: 9. CDR3 region: CASSTGGAGETQYF. CDR3 nucleotides: TGCGCCAGCAGTACGGGAGGAGCGGGGGAGACCCAGTACTTC.

Turning to this clonotype: A junction boundary mismatches the germline segment, possibly from a read error. The chain uses TRBV20-1 and TRBJ2-7, with 8 bases aligning to TRBD1. Germline CDR1 is DFQATT and CDR2 is SNEGSKA (reference sequence). The CDR3 totals 19 residues. In nucleotides, the CDR3 is TGCTGTGCTGCGCCAATCCCGGGACAGGCGTCGAGTTCCTCCTACGAGCAGTACTTC. It is translated as CCAAPIPGQASSSSYEQYF.

This sequence joins TRBV25-1 and TRBJ1-1, with 8 bases lining up with TRBD1. This CDR3 has 15 amino acids. Germline CDR1 and CDR2: MGHDK and SYGVNS. V shed 1 base, J shed 4 bases, and the junction held 5 bases outside the gene matches. The CDR3: CASSELGQGGTEAFF. CDR3 nucleotide sequence: TGTGCCAGCAGTGAATTAGGACAGGGTGGCACTGAAGCTTTCTTT.